The 3 T cell receptor beta chains reported below all come from one sample, sequenced in a study of CD8 T cells in ankylosing spondylitis. The study's findings and limits: Typical of ankylosing spondylitis blood, it appeared, was a TCR beta motif of roughly eight highly homologous variants.

TCRdb recomputed calls from the 5' RACE reads with MiXCR, one row per CDR3 protein. Of 470,000 or so distinct CDR3 sequences in the sample, roughly 26% are singletons; the top ten hold 0.89%. These receptors' targets are unknown. The specimen was blood, either unsorted or a sorted T cell fraction (not recorded which). These receptors came from a male donor with ankylosing spondylitis.

This sequence joins TRBV30 and TRBJ2-3; D is unclear. The CDR3 consists of 14 residues. V lost 0 bases to trimming and J lost 0 bases, with 7 bases between them. CDR1 is GTSNPN and CDR2 is SVGIG in the germline V gene (reference sequence). CDR3 region: CAWSVSVSTDTQYF. The CDR3 bases are TGTGCCTGGAGTGTATCGGTTAGCACAGATACGCAGTATTTT.

This clonotype has a handful of counts. V usage is TRBV29-1 and J usage is TRBJ2-3; D call uncertain. In germline, CDR1 is SQVTM, CDR2 ANQGSEA. The CDR3 is 17 residues long. V shed 0 bases and J shed 2 bases, with 18 bases lying between them. The CDR3 loop reads CSVEDISQFDPTDTQYF. Written as DNA, the CDR3 is TGCAGCGTTGAAGATATCTCACAGTTCGACCCCACAGATACGCAGTATTTT.

This clonotype has only a few counts. The chain is built from TRBV24-1 and TRBJ1-1, with D hard to call. Germline assignment: CDR1 KGHDR and CDR2 SFDVKD. V lost 2 bases, J lost 3 bases, and 3 bases lay in between. The CDR3 is 12 amino acids. CDR3 in DNA: TGTGCCACCAGTGATTCGGACACTGAAGCTTTCTTT. Residues: CATSDSDTEAFF.